This T cell receptor (beta chain) was observed in a study of cytomegalovirus exposure and HLA in healthy donors. Study background: An earlier analysis identified under 130 million unique TCR beta sequences in 150 million to 200 million T cells. General observations from the study: In a later analysis, the majority of CMV-associated beta chains seemingly showed HLA restriction.

Worth noting for this clone: Its specificity is not known.

Use of 60 Vbeta and 13 Jbeta primers characterized the PCR. TCRdb keeps only in-frame clones here, not all; method: immunoSEQ multiplex PCR. The sample carries approximately 280,000 clones, roughly 90% recorded once. The germline V gene encodes CDR1 MNHEY and CDR2 SMNVEV (reference sequence). Trimming shortened V by 1 base and J by 0 bases, and 13 bases separated the two germline ends. CDR3 length: 17 amino acids. The TCR sequence derives from a woman younger than 35 in good health and CMV-seronegative. The sequenced material came from PBMCs. V and J are TRBV27 and TRBJ1-5, with D perhaps matching TRBD1 (5 bases). CDR3 in amino acids: CASSLLQDLYSNQPQHF. The CDR3 region has the DNA TGTGCCAGCAGTTTATTACAGGACCTCTATAGCAATCAGCCCCAGCATTTT.